Below, 11 T cell receptor beta chains from the same sample are listed, as sequenced in a study of molecular identifiers for immune sequencing clone quantification. In TCRdb, the PCR reads were re-called with MiXCR into one record per CDR3 protein. The data show 20,000 to 25,000 distinct CDR3 sequences, more than 15% seen once. Source material: naive CD8+ T cells from blood, with Jurkat cell RNA spiked in. Subset meaning: FACS-sorted CD8+CD4-CCR7+CD45RA+ naive T cells. These receptors all come from a human donor in good health. Some libraries in this study had Jurkat cell RNA spiked in.

Ten or more counts support this clonotype. This chain joins TRBV7-8 and TRBJ1-1, with unresolved D. Trimming removed 3 bases from V and 6 bases from J, with 8 bases in between. The CDR3 extends over 12 amino acids. CDR1 SGHVS and CDR2 FQNEAQ come from the germline V gene. CDR3 residues: CASSFRSSEAFF. The CDR3, as DNA: TGTGCCAGCAGCTTCCGTTCTTCTGAAGCTTTCTTT. Filled out from reference TRBV7-8 and TRBJ1-1, the complete variable domain reads GAGVSQSPRYKVAKRGQDVALRCDPISGHVSLFWYQQALGQGPEFLTYFQNEAQLDKSGLPSDRFFAERPEGSVSTLKIQRTQQEDSAVYLCASSFRSSEAFFGQGTRLTVV.

Concerning this clonotype itself: This may be a read error, as it is one base from a much larger clone. V is TRBV6-2 or TRBV6-3 and J is TRBJ2-5; unclear D gene. The germline V gene encodes CDR1 MNHEY and CDR2 SVGEGT. The CDR3 sequence is 11 residues long. With 4 bases removed from V and 4 bases from J, the gap between germline ends came to 4 bases. CDR3 in amino acids: CASSCRETQYF. As DNA, the CDR3 is TGTGCCAGCAGTTGCCGAGAGACCCAGTACTTC.

The table lists this clonotype with many counts. The chain carries TRBV9 and TRBJ1-1; no clear D gene. The CDR3 loop spans 15 amino acids. Per germline, CDR1 SGDLS and CDR2 YYNGEE. Trimming removed 0 bases at V and 6 bases at J, with 15 bases between. The CDR3 sequence: CASSVGYSLSAEAFF. CDR3 sequence (DNA): TGTGCCAGCAGCGTAGGGTACAGTCTATCAGCTGAAGCTTTCTTT. Supplemented by reference TRBV9 and TRBJ1-1, the full variable domain reads DSGVTQTPKHLITATGQRVTLRCSPRSGDLSVYWYQQSLDQGLQFLIQYYNGEERAKGNILERFSAQQFPDLHSELNLSSLELGDSALYFCASSVGYSLSAEAFFGQGTRLTVV.

This clonotype was seen at least ten times. V is TRBV18 and J is TRBJ2-1; a weak D match, TRBD2 (5 bases). CDR1 is KGHSH, CDR2 LQKENI, per germline. V was trimmed by 2 bases and J by 6 bases, leaving 14 bases between them. The CDR3 sequence is 15 residues long. CDR3 region: CASSPAASRGNEQFF. The CDR3 DNA reads TGTGCCAGCTCACCAGCGGCTAGCAGAGGCAATGAGCAGTTCTTC.

This clonotype has only a few counts. A much larger clone differs from this one at a single base, so this may be a read error. This CDR3 is missing its conserved last phenylalanine or tryptophan, likely due to a read error. The DNA is omitted, as the CDR3 cannot be located on it reliably, and the CDR3 follows TCRdb's listing. This chain connects TRBV20-1 to TRBJ1-1; the table's D gene call, TRBD1, was not cross checked with the DNA. The CDR3 totals 12 residues, both ends included. Germline values: CDR1 DFQATT, CDR2 SNEGSKA (reference sequence). The CDR3 is CSARVTGIFWPL.

This clonotype was recorded at least ten times. The chain carries TRBV20-1 and TRBJ2-7; TRBD1 is a possible D gene (5 bases). The CDR3 consists of 13 residues. Per germline, CDR1 DFQATT and CDR2 SNEGSKA (reference sequence). The V gene lost 0 bases and the J gene lost 3 bases, with 9 bases spanning the gap. This CDR3 is CSARDLDIYEQYF. Written as DNA, the CDR3 is TGCAGTGCTAGAGATCTGGACATCTACGAGCAGTACTTC.

This clonotype showed up many times. This chain connects TRBV5-6 to TRBJ2-3, with 12 nucleotides matching TRBD2. CDR1 SGHDT and CDR2 YYEEEE come from the germline V gene. Losses at the gene ends were 0 bases for V and 2 bases for J; bases not matched to a gene: 4. The CDR3 is made up of 17 amino acids. CDR3 protein: CASSLGLAGGSTDTQYF. The DNA of the CDR3 is TGTGCCAGCAGCTTGGGGCTAGCGGGAGGGTCCACAGATACGCAGTATTTT.

This clonotype was counted ten times or more. The V and J genes are TRBV20-1 and TRBJ2-5; 9 bases are a match to TRBD2. The V and J ends lost 4 bases and 4 bases, in that order; junction bases with no gene match: 16. The germline gives CDR1 DFQATT, CDR2 SNEGSKA (reference sequence). This CDR3 spans 17 amino acids. The CDR3 here is CSATPPREGNFGETQYF. CDR3 sequence (DNA): TGCAGTGCTACCCCCCCGCGGGAGGGAAATTTTGGAGAGACCCAGTACTTC.

Regarding this clonotype: A much larger clonotype is one base distant, so this may be a read error. The J gene is TRBJ2-7, the V gene TRBV18; 8 bases fit TRBD1. In germline, CDR1 is KGHSH, CDR2 LQKENI. This CDR3 comprises 14 residues. CDR3: CASSPWDRQYGQYF. CDR3 nucleotides: TGTGCCAGCTCACCCTGGGACAGGCAGTACGGGCAGTACTTC.

At least ten counts were recorded for this clonotype. The genes are TRBV19 and TRBJ2-6, with D perhaps TRBD1 (5 bases). There are 18 residues in the CDR3. Germline V CDR1 and CDR2: LNHDA, SQIVND (reference sequence). Trimming stripped 1 base from V and 1 base from J, with 14 bases between. The CDR3 DNA follows: TGTGCCAGTAGTATAGGCCTCCCCACAGGTTCTGGGGCCAACGTCCTGACTTTC. Translated: CASSIGLPTGSGANVLTF.

This clonotype was detected many times. The J gene is TRBJ2-5, the V gene TRBV5-6; no reliable D call. CDR1 and CDR2 (germline): SGHDT, YYEEEE. There are 13 residues in the CDR3. V lost 1 base and J lost 3, with 7 bases in between. CDR3 coding DNA: TGTGCCAGCAGCTTGTTGATTGAAGAGACCCAGTACTTC. Translating gives CASSLLIEETQYF.